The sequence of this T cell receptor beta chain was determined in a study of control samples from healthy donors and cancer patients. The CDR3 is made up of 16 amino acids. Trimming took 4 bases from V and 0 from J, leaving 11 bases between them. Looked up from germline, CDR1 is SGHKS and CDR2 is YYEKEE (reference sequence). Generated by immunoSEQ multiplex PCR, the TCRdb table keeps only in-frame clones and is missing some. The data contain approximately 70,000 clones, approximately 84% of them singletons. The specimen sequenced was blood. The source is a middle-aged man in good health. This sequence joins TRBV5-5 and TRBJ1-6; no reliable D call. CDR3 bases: TGTGCCAGCAGCAGGACCCCAAGCTCCTATAATTCACCCCTCCACTTT. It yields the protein CASSRTPSSYNSPLHF.